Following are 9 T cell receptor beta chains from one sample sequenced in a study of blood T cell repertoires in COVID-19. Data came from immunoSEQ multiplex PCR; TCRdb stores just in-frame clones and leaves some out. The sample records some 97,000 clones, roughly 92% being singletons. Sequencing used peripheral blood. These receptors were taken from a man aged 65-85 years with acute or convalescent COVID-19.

CDR3 bases: TGTGCCAGCAGCCTCCGGGACAGGGTAGCAGATACGCAGTATTTT. This gives the protein CASSLRDRVADTQYF. This chain links TRBV9 with TRBJ2-3; 9 nucleotides match TRBD1. Germline lookup yields CDR1 SGDLS and CDR2 YYNGEE. The V and J ends lost 4 bases and 4 bases, in that order; junction bases with no gene match: 7. The CDR3 length is 15 residues.

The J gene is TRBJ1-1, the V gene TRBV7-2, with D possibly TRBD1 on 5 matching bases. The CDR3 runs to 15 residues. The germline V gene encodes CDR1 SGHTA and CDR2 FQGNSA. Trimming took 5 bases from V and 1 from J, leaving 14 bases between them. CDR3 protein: CASSRDRRRNTEAFF. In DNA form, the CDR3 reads TGTGCCAGCAGCCGTGACAGAAGACGGAACACTGAAGCTTTCTTT.

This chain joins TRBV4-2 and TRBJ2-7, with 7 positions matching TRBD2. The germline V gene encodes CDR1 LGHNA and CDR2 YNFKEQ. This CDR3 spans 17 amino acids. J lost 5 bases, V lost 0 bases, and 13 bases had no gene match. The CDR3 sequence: CASSQDGGASGINEQYF. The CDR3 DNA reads TGTGCCAGCAGCCAAGATGGAGGGGCCAGCGGGATAAACGAGCAGTACTTC.

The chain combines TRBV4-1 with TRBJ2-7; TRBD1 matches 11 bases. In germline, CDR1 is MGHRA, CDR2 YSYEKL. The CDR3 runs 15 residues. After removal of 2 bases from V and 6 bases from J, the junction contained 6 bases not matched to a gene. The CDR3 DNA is TGCGCCAGCAGCCAAAAGGACAGGGGGCTCGTCGAGCAGTACTTC. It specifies CASSQKDRGLVEQYF.

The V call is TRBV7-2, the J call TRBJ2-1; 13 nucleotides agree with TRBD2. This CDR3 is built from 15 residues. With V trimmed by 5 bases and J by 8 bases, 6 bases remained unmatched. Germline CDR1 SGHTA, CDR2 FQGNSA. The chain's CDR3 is CASSQGLAGRDEQFF. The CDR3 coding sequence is TGTGCCAGCAGCCAGGGACTAGCGGGACGGGATGAGCAGTTCTTC.

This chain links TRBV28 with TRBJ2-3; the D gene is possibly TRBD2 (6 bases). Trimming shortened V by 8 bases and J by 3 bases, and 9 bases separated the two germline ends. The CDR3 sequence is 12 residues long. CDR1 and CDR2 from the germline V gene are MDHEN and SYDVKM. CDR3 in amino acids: CASSGVTDTQYF. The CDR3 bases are TGTGCCAGCTCGGGAGTGACAGATACGCAGTATTTT. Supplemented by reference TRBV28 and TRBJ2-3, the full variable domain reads DVKVTQSSRYLVKRTGEKVFLECVQDMDHENMFWYRQDPGLGLRLIYFSYDVKMKEKGDIPEGYSVSREKKERFSLILESASTNQTSMYLCASSGVTDTQYFGPGTRLTVL.

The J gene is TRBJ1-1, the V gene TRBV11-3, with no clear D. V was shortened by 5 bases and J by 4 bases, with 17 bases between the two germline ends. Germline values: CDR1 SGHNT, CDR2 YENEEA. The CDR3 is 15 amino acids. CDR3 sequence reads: CASSLSPGMITEAFF. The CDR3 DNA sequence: TGTGCCAGCAGCCTCTCCCCCGGGATGATCACTGAAGCTTTCTTT.

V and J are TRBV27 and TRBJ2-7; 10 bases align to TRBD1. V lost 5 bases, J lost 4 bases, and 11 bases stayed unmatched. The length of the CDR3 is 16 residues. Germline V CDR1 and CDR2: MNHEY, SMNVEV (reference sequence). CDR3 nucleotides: TGTGCCAGCAGTGTGACAGGGGGCGGTGTCTTTTACGAGCAGTACTTC. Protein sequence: CASSVTGGGVFYEQYF.

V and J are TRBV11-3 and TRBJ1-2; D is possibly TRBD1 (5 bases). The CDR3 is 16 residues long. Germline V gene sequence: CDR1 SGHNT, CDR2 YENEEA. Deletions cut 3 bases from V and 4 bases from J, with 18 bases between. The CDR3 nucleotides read TGTGCCAGCAGCTTCGACAGACCCGCGTCCATCTATGGCTACACCTTC. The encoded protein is CASSFDRPASIYGYTF.